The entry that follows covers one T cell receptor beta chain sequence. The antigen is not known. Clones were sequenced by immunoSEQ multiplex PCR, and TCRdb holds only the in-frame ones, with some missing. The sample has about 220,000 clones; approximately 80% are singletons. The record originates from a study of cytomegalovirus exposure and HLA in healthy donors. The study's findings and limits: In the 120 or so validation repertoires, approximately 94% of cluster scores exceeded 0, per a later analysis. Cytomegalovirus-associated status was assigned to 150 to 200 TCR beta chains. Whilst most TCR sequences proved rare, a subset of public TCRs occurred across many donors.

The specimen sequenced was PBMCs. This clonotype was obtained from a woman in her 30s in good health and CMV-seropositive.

The CDR3 protein is CATSVSLAGGPSGGTQYF. DNA for the CDR3: TGTGCCACCAGCGTCTCACTAGCGGGAGGGCCCTCGGGAGGGACCCAGTACTTC. The chain links TRBV15 to TRBJ2-5; 13 nucleotides align to TRBD2. This CDR3 has 18 amino acids. V shed 5 bases, J shed 7 bases, and the junction held 16 bases outside the gene matches. Germline CDR1 LNHNV, CDR2 YYDKDF (reference sequence). The complete variable domain, with remaining parts taken from reference TRBV15 and TRBJ2-5, reads DAMVIQNPRYQVTQFGKPVTLSCSQTLNHNVMYWYQQKSSQAPKLLFHYYDKDFNNEADTPDNFQSRRPNTSFCFLDIRSPGLGDTAMYLCATSVSLAGGPSGGTQYFGPGTRLLVL.